These 18 T cell receptor beta chains were all obtained from the same sample, sequenced in a study of shared clonotypes between healthy human individuals. TCRdb's copy holds only in-frame clones and misses some; the assay was immunoSEQ multiplex PCR. The table has roughly 2.6 million clones, 90% to 95% seen once; the top ten hold around 0.14%. Sequenced material: naive CD4+ T cells sorted from blood. Subset in this sample: CD45RA+ positively selected. The receptors come from a man between 18 and 35 years old in good health.

The J gene is TRBJ1-5, the V gene TRBV7-9, with D uncertain. The CDR3 runs 14 residues. Trimming cost V 3 bases and J 0 bases, with 6 bases left between them. Per the germline V gene, CDR1 is SEHNR and CDR2 is FQNEAQ (reference sequence). In DNA, the CDR3 is TGTGCCAGCAGCTTTGAAACTAGCAATCAGCCCCAGCATTTT. Amino acid sequence: CASSFETSNQPQHF.

This clone was detected only a few times. The V and J genes are TRBV2 and TRBJ1-1; D may be TRBD1 (5 bases). V lost 5 bases and J 0 bases, leaving 13 bases between the germline ends. CDR3 size: 15 residues. Germline assignment: CDR1 SNHLY and CDR2 FYNNEI. In DNA form, the CDR3 reads TGTGCCAGCAGTCCAACCGGGACGTTGAACACTGAAGCTTTCTTT. Its protein product is CASSPTGTLNTEAFF.

The chain joins TRBV19 to TRBJ1-1; D not certain. CDR3 length: 16 residues. CDR1 is LNHDA and CDR2 is SQIVND in the germline V gene (reference sequence). Trimming cost V 5 bases and J 0 bases, with 16 bases left between them. CDR3 loop: CASSATGKLLNTEAFF. CDR3 nucleotide sequence: TGTGCCAGTAGTGCTACCGGGAAGCTGCTGAACACTGAAGCTTTCTTT.

The rearrangement joins TRBV28 to TRBJ2-5; perhaps D is TRBD1 or TRBD2 (6 bases each). Trimming cost V 3 bases and J 5 bases, with 10 bases left between them. This CDR3 has 13 amino acids. The germline V gene has CDR1 MDHEN and CDR2 SYDVKM. This CDR3 reads CASSFGGVETQYF. CDR3 bases: TGTGCCAGCAGTTTCGGGGGCGTGGAGACCCAGTACTTC. The full variable domain, rest sourced from reference TRBV28 and TRBJ2-5, is DVKVTQSSRYLVKRTGEKVFLECVQDMDHENMFWYRQDPGLGLRLIYFSYDVKMKEKGDIPEGYSVSREKKERFSLILESASTNQTSMYLCASSFGGVETQYFGPGTRLLVL.

J is TRBJ2-2 and V is TRBV7-8; 9 bases are shared with TRBD1. This CDR3 region has 16 residues. The V gene end was trimmed by 6 bases and the J gene end by 1 base; junction bases not matched to a gene: 6. Germline CDR1 SGHVS, CDR2 FQNEAQ. The CDR3: CASSRQGVMNTGELFF. In DNA, the CDR3 is TGTGCCAGCAGTAGACAGGGGGTGATGAACACCGGGGAGCTGTTTTTT.

The chain carries TRBV5-4 and TRBJ2-7; 8 bases are shared with TRBD2. CDR1 and CDR2 (germline): SGHNT, YYREEE (reference sequence). CDR3 length equals 15 residues. V shed 4 bases, J shed 3 bases, and the junction held 9 bases outside the gene matches. Written as DNA, the CDR3 is TGTGCCAGCAGCCGGAGGGCGGGAGGCCTCTACGAGCAGTACTTC. Translation gives CASSRRAGGLYEQYF.

The genes are TRBV11-2 and TRBJ1-2, with unresolved D. Per germline, CDR1 SGHAT and CDR2 FQNNGV. The CDR3 spans 14 residues. Trimming pared 2 bases from V and 5 bases from J, leaving 12 bases between. CDR3 DNA: TGTGCCAGCAGCTTAAGTGTATACGGTTATGGCTACACCTTC. Amino acid sequence: CASSLSVYGYGYTF.

The chain employs TRBV28 and TRBJ1-5; 7 bases map to TRBD1. V lost 7 bases and J lost 6; bases outside the gene matches: 12. The germline gives CDR1 MDHEN, CDR2 SYDVKM. The CDR3 sequence is 15 residues long. CDR3 in amino acids: CASKRGQGSGQPQHF. CDR3 nucleotides: TGTGCCAGCAAGAGGGGGCAGGGGAGCGGTCAGCCCCAGCATTTT.

This rearrangement joins TRBV19 to TRBJ2-5, with 10 positions matching TRBD1. V was pared by 3 bases and J by 6 bases, with 10 bases of the junction left unmatched. The length of the CDR3 is 16 residues. The germline CDR1 and CDR2 sequences are LNHDA and SQIVND (reference sequence). CDR3 in DNA: TGTGCCAGTAGTATCGGGACCGGGACAGGGGTACAGACCCAGTACTTC. It specifies CASSIGTGTGVQTQYF.

V and J are TRBV18 and TRBJ2-7; D might be TRBD1 or TRBD2, each matching 5 bases. Germline lookup yields CDR1 KGHSH and CDR2 LQKENI. The V gene lost 3 bases and the J gene lost 3 bases, with 12 bases spanning the gap. The CDR3 is 14 amino acids. The CDR3 here is CASSPSGAHYEQYF. The CDR3 DNA reads as TGTGCCAGCTCACCCTCCGGGGCTCACTACGAGCAGTACTTC.

Points on this clone: Other DNA sequences in this specimen translate into the identical CDR3. The J gene is TRBJ1-2, the V gene TRBV18; 7 nucleotides match TRBD1. Per germline, CDR1 KGHSH and CDR2 LQKENI. Trimming at V came to 6 bases and at J to 2 bases, leaving 3 bases not matched to a gene. CDR3 length equals 13 residues. The CDR3 is CASSPTGNYGYTF. CDR3 DNA sequence: TGTGCCAGCTCGCCGACAGGGAACTATGGCTACACCTTC.

This clone was counted a single time. This chain joins TRBV19 and TRBJ1-5; TRBD1 agrees at 9 bases. The germline V gene has CDR1 LNHDA and CDR2 SQIVND (reference sequence). The J segment lost 1 base and the V segment lost 2 bases, leaving 15 bases of the junction unmatched. This CDR3 has 20 residues. CDR3: CASSIIGPGQGVQSNQPQHF. CDR3 sequence (DNA): TGTGCCAGTAGTATAATAGGGCCGGGACAGGGCGTTCAAAGCAATCAGCCCCAGCATTTT. Full variable domain (remainder filled in from reference TRBV19 and TRBJ1-5): DGGITQSPKYLFRKEGQNVTLSCEQNLNHDAMYWYRQDPGQGLRLIYYSQIVNDFQKGDIAEGYSVSREKKESFPLTVTSAQKNPTAFYLCASSIIGPGQGVQSNQPQHFGDGTRLSIL.

The V gene is TRBV9, the J gene TRBJ2-1, with D possibly TRBD2 on 6 matching bases. V was trimmed by 0 bases and J by 6 bases, leaving 10 bases between them. CDR1 is SGDLS and CDR2 is YYNGEE in the germline V gene. The length of the CDR3 is 14 residues. The CDR3, as DNA: TGTGCCAGCAGCGTAGGGCGGGGCCCCAATGAGCAGTTCTTC. Amino acid sequence: CASSVGRGPNEQFF.

The chain combines TRBV5-1 with TRBJ1-1; weak D call: TRBD1 (6 bases). Germline CDR1 is SGHRS and CDR2 is YFSETQ. This CDR3 has 14 residues. V was trimmed by 2 bases and J by 4 bases, leaving 12 bases between them. CDR3 bases: TGCGCCAGCAGCTTAACAGGGACGAGCACTGAAGCTTTCTTT. Translating it yields CASSLTGTSTEAFF.

The rearrangement links TRBV6-6 to TRBJ1-5; tentative D call: TRBD1 (5 bases). CDR1 and CDR2 (germline): MNHNY, SVGAGI (reference sequence). Trimming cost V 6 bases and J 0 bases, with 12 bases left between them. The CDR3 runs to 15 residues. CDR3 region: CASRTDSYSNQPQHF. For the CDR3, the DNA is TGTGCCAGCAGGACAGACTCCTATAGCAATCAGCCCCAGCATTTT.

DNA for the CDR3: TGCAGTGCCCCACCCTACGAGCAGTACTTC. Its protein is CSAPPYEQYF. The J gene is TRBJ2-7, the V gene TRBV20-1, with D uncertain. Germline V gene sequence: CDR1 DFQATT, CDR2 SNEGSKA (reference sequence). With 6 bases removed from V and 2 bases from J, the gap between germline ends came to 5 bases. The CDR3 has 10 amino acids.

The genes are TRBV16 and TRBJ1-1; D ambiguous. Deletions cut 2 bases from V and 0 bases from J, with 7 bases between. CDR1 and CDR2 (germline): KGHSY, FQNENV. This CDR3 spans 14 amino acids. This chain's CDR3 is CASSQGTLNTEAFF. The CDR3 coding sequence is TGTGCCAGCAGCCAAGGTACGTTGAACACTGAAGCTTTCTTT.

This clone occurred once. V is TRBV9 and J is TRBJ1-2, with D possibly matching TRBD1 (5 bases). Between the trimmed V and J ends, which lost 0 bases and 4 bases, there was a span of 10 bases. Per germline, CDR1 SGDLS and CDR2 YYNGEE. CDR3 size: 14 residues. CDR3 amino acids: CASSVATGLYGYTF. CDR3 DNA: TGTGCCAGCAGCGTAGCTACGGGACTCTATGGCTACACCTTC.